This T cell receptor beta chain originates from a study of blood T cell repertoires in COVID-19. About the research overall: Sites across the United States, Italy and Spain contributed samples from acute and convalescent COVID-19. The cDNA or gDNA used as material had been derived from T cells, B-cell-depleted T cells, or PBMCs.

In germline, CDR1 is LNHDA, CDR2 SQIVND (reference sequence). The V and J ends lost 9 bases and 4 bases respectively, with 19 bases between them. CDR3 length equals 15 residues. Original processing methods: Amplification of reference gene primers was used by the study to estimate nucleated cell counts. Sequenced by immunoSEQ multiplex PCR; TCRdb stores in-frame clones only, minus some. That table supplies the V and J calls and clone size; D and trimming were determined from the DNA. The table records 30,000 to 35,000 clones, over 90% of them present only once. The genes are TRBV19 and TRBJ1-3; a weak D match, TRBD1 (6 bases). This TCR came from a human donor in a cohort sampled during active COVID-19. Sequences were obtained from peripheral blood. CDR3 amino acids: CASRSGGGRGNTIYF. In DNA form, the CDR3 reads TGTGCCAGCCGGTCGGGGGGCGGACGGGGAAACACCATATATTTT.